The source of this T cell receptor (beta chain) is a study of post-analysis software for immune sequencing data. Study findings and constraints: There were about 5 TRBV segments more frequent in patients than controls, and TRBV5-6, TRBV5-1 and TRBV20-1 were among them. Controls had significantly higher normalized Chao1 diversity than multiple sclerosis patients.

The library was made from cDNA and included unique molecular identifiers. TCRdb recomputed calls from the PCR reads with MiXCR, one row per CDR3 protein. The sample carries more than 500,000 distinct CDR3 sequences, around 31% recorded once. This clonotype was observed a handful of times. Antigen specificity is unknown. Germline V gene data show CDR1 as DFQATT and CDR2 as SNEGSKA (reference sequence). CDR3 length: 15 residues. V lost 0 bases and J 4 bases, leaving 13 bases between the germline ends. The specimen sequenced was blood. The sequence derives from a girl under 18 with multiple sclerosis. The chain recombines TRBV20-1 with TRBJ2-1, with a possible D match to TRBD2 (6 bases). The CDR3 region has the DNA TGCAGTGCTAGAGATTCGGCGGGGCCGTACAATGAGCAGTTCTTC. This sequence encodes CSARDSAGPYNEQFF.